This TCR beta chain stems from a study of cytomegalovirus exposure and HLA in healthy donors. The V gene's germline CDR1 is GTSNPN and CDR2 SVGIG (reference sequence). The CDR3 is 12 residues long. V lost 6 bases and J lost 6, with 12 bases in between. In the PCR, 60 Vbeta and 13 Jbeta primers were used. Profiled with immunoSEQ multiplex PCR; TCRdb holds only in-frame clones, not every one. The repertoire holds 150,000 to 200,000 clones, approximately 80% seen once, with about 4.9% in the top ten. Nominal health characterized the donors when sampled, though unrecorded immune exposures were likely. The sequence derives from a man in his late teens or twenties in good health and CMV-seronegative. V and J are TRBV30 and TRBJ1-5; no definite D call. Sequenced input: PBMCs. The CDR3 is CACQAAGQPQHF. Written as DNA, the CDR3 is TGTGCCTGTCAGGCGGCGGGTCAGCCCCAGCATTTT.